Shown below are 11 T cell receptor beta chains from a single sample sequenced in a study of cytomegalovirus exposure and HLA in healthy donors. PCR used 60 Vbeta primers and 13 Jbeta primers. TCRdb keeps only in-frame clones here, not all; method: immunoSEQ multiplex PCR. The sample includes some 130,000 clones, 79% of them seen just once. The source material was PBMCs. The receptors shown here come from a man aged 18 to 30 in good health and CMV-seronegative.

The rearrangement joins TRBV11-2 to TRBJ2-5; TRBD2 agrees at 11 bases. V shed 4 bases, J shed 5 bases, and the junction held 9 bases outside the gene matches. This CDR3 comprises 16 residues. CDR1 is SGHAT and CDR2 is FQNNGV in the germline V gene. The chain's CDR3 is CASSSLSGRDIETQYF. CDR3 DNA: TGTGCCAGCAGCTCCCTTAGCGGGAGGGACATTGAGACCCAGTACTTC.

The chain joins TRBV5-1 to TRBJ2-7; D ambiguous. Germline CDR1 and CDR2: SGHRS and YFSETQ. CDR3 length: 13 amino acids. The V end was cut by 4 bases, the J end by 0 bases, with 8 bases between. The CDR3 sequence is CASSQVYSYEQYF. CDR3 in DNA: TGCGCCAGCAGCCAGGTGTACTCCTACGAGCAGTACTTC.

This chain joins TRBV7-9 and TRBJ2-1; TRBD2 aligns across 12 bases. V lost 6 bases, J lost 8 bases, and 11 bases stayed unmatched. The CDR3 length is 16 residues. Germline loops: CDR1 SEHNR, CDR2 FQNEAQ (reference sequence). The CDR3 loop is CASSSWTSGKGDEQFF. The CDR3 coding sequence is TGTGCCAGCAGTTCGTGGACTAGCGGGAAGGGCGATGAGCAGTTCTTC.

The CDR3 sequence is CASSERGLAGDNEQFF. In DNA, the CDR3 is TGTGCCAGCAGTGAAAGGGGGCTAGCGGGGGACAATGAGCAGTTCTTC. The chain uses TRBV2 and TRBJ2-1, with 10 bases identical to TRBD2. Germline assignment: CDR1 SNHLY and CDR2 FYNNEI. The CDR3 has 16 residues. After removal of 2 bases from V and 5 bases from J, the junction contained 6 bases not matched to a gene.

V and J are TRBV5-4 and TRBJ2-3, with unresolved D. Germline V gene data show CDR1 as SGHNT and CDR2 as YYREEE (reference sequence). The CDR3 length is 14 residues. Trimming pared 0 bases from V and 2 bases from J, leaving 7 bases between. The DNA of the CDR3 is TGTGCCAGCAGCTTGGGCGGAAACACAGATACGCAGTATTTT. Translated: CASSLGGNTDTQYF.

The rearrangement joins TRBV5-1 to TRBJ2-7; TRBD2 is a possible D gene (6 bases). Trimming left V 1 base short and J 3 bases short, with 14 bases between. The CDR3 has 15 residues. Germline values: CDR1 SGHRS, CDR2 YFSETQ. This CDR3 is CASSLLGTGGYEQYF. For the CDR3, the DNA is TGCGCCAGCAGCTTGTTGGGCACCGGGGGCTACGAGCAGTACTTC.

The genes are TRBV7-9 and TRBJ1-5, with TRBD1 matching 7 bases. Germline assignment: CDR1 SEHNR and CDR2 FQNEAQ (reference sequence). V shed 2 bases, J shed 4 bases, and the junction held 8 bases outside the gene matches. The CDR3 runs to 16 residues. CDR3 sequence (DNA): TGTGCCAGCAGCTTAAGACAGGGAAGGGGTAATCAGCCCCAGCATTTT. This translates into CASSLRQGRGNQPQHF.

The chain links TRBV14 to TRBJ2-2; 11 bases match TRBD2. The CDR3 loop spans 20 amino acids. Germline-derived CDR1 and CDR2 are SGHDN and FVKESK. Losses at the gene ends were 0 bases for V and 6 bases for J; bases not matched to a gene: 15. The CDR3 sequence: CASSQDPWVLAGAIAGELFF. In DNA form, the CDR3 reads TGTGCCAGCAGCCAAGACCCGTGGGTACTAGCGGGAGCGATTGCCGGGGAGCTGTTTTTT.

The genes are TRBV7-7 and TRBJ2-6, with TRBD2 as a possible D gene (6 bases). Trimming shortened V by 5 bases and J by 2 bases, and 13 bases separated the two germline ends. Germline values: CDR1 SSHAT, CDR2 FNYEAQ (reference sequence). The CDR3 sequence is 16 residues long. This chain's CDR3 is CASSPGVSAGANVLTF. CDR3 DNA sequence: TGTGCCAGCAGCCCGGGAGTGAGCGCTGGGGCCAACGTCCTGACTTTC.

The chain carries TRBV5-4 and TRBJ2-1; 11 nucleotides align to TRBD2. The CDR3 is 15 amino acids. Per the germline V gene, CDR1 is SGHNT and CDR2 is YYREEE (reference sequence). V was pared by 5 bases and J by 6 bases, with 7 bases of the junction left unmatched. CDR3 in amino acids: CASSTGTSGPNEQFF. CDR3 DNA: TGTGCCAGCAGTACCGGGACTAGCGGACCCAATGAGCAGTTCTTC.

About this clone itself: Other DNA variants within this sample encode the same CDR3. The chain links TRBV19 to TRBJ1-5; tentatively, D is TRBD1 (6 bases). There are 13 residues in the CDR3. Germline lookup yields CDR1 LNHDA and CDR2 SQIVND (reference sequence). The V gene lost 6 bases and the J gene lost 6 bases, with 12 bases spanning the gap. This CDR3 reads CASSLQGFQPQHF. CDR3 nucleotide sequence: TGTGCCAGTAGCCTACAGGGTTTTCAGCCCCAGCATTTT. The complete variable domain, with remaining parts taken from reference TRBV19 and TRBJ1-5, reads DGGITQSPKYLFRKEGQNVTLSCEQNLNHDAMYWYRQDPGQGLRLIYYSQIVNDFQKGDIAEGYSVSREKKESFPLTVTSAQKNPTAFYLCASSLQGFQPQHFGDGTRLSIL.